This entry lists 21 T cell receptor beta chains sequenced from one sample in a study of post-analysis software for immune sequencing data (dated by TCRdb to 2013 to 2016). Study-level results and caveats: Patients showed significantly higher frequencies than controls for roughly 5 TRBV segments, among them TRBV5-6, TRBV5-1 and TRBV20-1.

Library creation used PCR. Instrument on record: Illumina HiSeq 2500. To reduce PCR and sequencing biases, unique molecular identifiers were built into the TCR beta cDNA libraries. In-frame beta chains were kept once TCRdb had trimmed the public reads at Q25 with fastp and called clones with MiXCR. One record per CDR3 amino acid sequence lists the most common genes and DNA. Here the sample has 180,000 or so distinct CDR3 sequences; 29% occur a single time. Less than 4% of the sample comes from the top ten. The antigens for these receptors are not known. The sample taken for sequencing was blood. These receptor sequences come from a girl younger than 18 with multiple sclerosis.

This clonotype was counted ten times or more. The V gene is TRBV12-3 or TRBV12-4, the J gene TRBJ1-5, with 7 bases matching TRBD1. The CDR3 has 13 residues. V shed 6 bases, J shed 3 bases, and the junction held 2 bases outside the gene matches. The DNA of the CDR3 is TGTGCCAGCAGAAGGGGGCTCAATCAGCCCCAGCATTTT. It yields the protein CASRRGLNQPQHF.

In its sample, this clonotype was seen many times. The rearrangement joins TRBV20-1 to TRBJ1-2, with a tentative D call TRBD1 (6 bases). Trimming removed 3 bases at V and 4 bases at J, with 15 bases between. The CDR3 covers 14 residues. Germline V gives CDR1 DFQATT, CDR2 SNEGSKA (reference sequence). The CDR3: CSARETGETYGYTF. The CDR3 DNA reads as TGCAGTGCTAGGGAGACAGGCGAGACCTATGGCTACACCTTC.

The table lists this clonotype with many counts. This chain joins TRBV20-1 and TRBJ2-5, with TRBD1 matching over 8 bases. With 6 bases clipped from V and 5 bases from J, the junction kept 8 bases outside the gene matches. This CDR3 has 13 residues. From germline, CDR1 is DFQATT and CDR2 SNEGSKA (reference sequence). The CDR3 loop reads CSARTGRKETQYF. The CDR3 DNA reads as TGCAGTGCAAGGACAGGGAGGAAGGAGACCCAGTACTTC.

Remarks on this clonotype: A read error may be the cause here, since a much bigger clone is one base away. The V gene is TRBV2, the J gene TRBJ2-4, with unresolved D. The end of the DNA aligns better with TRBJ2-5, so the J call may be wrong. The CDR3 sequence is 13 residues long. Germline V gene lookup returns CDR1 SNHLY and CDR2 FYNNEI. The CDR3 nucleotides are TGTACCAGCAGTGCAGAGAGCCAAGAGACCCAGTACTTC. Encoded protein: CTSSAESQETQYF.

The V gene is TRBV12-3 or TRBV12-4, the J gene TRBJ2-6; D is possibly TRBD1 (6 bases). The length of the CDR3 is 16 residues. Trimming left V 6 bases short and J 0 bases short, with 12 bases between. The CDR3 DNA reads TGTGCCAGCAGCCGGGACACGAACTCTGGGGCCAACGTCCTGACTTTC. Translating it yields CASSRDTNSGANVLTF.

CDR3 nucleotides: TGCGCCAGCAGCTTGGGCCGGCTCAATGAGCAGTTCTTC. This codes for CASSLGRLNEQFF. This chain links TRBV5-1 with TRBJ2-1; no clear D gene. The CDR3 is 13 residues long. Trimming shortened V by 0 bases and J by 6 bases, and 7 bases separated the two germline ends. CDR1 SGHRS and CDR2 YFSETQ come from the germline V gene.

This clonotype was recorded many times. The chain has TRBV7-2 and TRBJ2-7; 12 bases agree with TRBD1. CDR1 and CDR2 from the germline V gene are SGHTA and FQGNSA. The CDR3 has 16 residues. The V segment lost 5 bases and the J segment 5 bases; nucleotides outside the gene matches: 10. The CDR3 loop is CASSRLAGTGGNEQYF. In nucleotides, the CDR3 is TGTGCCAGCAGCAGACTCGCAGGGACAGGGGGCAACGAGCAGTACTTC.

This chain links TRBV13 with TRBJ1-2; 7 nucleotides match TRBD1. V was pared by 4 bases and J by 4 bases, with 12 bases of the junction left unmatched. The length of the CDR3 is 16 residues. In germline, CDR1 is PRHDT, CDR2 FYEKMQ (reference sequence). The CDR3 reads CASSSGPGQSSYGYTF. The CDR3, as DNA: TGTGCCAGCAGCTCCGGACCGGGACAGTCAAGCTATGGCTACACCTTC.

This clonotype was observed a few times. The CDR3 is CSVPGRRRKNTEAFF. DNA for the CDR3: TGCAGCGTCCCTGGGAGGCGGAGAAAGAACACTGAAGCTTTCTTT. The rearrangement joins TRBV29-1 to TRBJ1-1; D remains unclear. Trimming removed 6 bases at V and 1 base at J, with 18 bases between. Germline assignment: CDR1 SQVTM and CDR2 ANQGSEA. The CDR3 runs 15 residues.

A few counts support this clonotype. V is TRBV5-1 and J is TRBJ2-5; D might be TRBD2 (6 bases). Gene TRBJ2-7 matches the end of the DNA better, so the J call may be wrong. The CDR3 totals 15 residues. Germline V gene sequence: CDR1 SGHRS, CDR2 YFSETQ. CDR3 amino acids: CASRPGTGVGHEQYF. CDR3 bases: TGCGCCAGCAGACCCGGGACGGGGGTAGGTCACGAGCAGTACTTC.

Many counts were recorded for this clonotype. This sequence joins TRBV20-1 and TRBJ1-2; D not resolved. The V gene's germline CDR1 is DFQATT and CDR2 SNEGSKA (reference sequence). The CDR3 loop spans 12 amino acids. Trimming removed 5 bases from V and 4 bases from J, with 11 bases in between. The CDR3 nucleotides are TGCAGTGCTCAAAAGCCCTCCTATGGCTACACCTTC. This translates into CSAQKPSYGYTF.

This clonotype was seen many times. CDR3 sequence: CASGQGSNQPQHF. The CDR3 bases are TGTGCCAGCGGTCAGGGTAGCAATCAGCCCCAGCATTTT. The V and J genes are TRBV6-5 and TRBJ1-5; weak D call: TRBD1 (5 bases). CDR1 is MNHEY, CDR2 SVGAGI, per germline. Trimming removed 8 bases from V and 0 bases from J, with 8 bases in between. The CDR3 covers 13 residues.

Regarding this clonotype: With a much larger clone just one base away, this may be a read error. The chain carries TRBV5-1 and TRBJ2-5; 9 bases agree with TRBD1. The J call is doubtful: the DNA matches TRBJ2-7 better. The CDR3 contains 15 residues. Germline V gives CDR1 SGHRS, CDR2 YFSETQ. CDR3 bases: TGCGCCAGCAGCTTGGTAGGTACAGGGGGCGACGAGCAGTACTTC. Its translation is CASSLVGTGGDEQYF.

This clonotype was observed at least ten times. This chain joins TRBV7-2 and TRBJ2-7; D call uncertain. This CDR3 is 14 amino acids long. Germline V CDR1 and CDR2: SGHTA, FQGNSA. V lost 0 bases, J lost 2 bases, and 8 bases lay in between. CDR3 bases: TGTGCCAGCAGCTTAGCGGGATCTACCTACGAGCAGTACTTC. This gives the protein CASSLAGSTYEQYF.

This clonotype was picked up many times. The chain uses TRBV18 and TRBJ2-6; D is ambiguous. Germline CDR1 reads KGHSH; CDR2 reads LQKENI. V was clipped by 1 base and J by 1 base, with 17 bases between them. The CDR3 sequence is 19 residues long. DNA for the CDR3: TGTGCCAGCTCACCACGCCCCACAAGTCAGCTATCTGGGGCCAACGTCCTGACTTTC. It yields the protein CASSPRPTSQLSGANVLTF.

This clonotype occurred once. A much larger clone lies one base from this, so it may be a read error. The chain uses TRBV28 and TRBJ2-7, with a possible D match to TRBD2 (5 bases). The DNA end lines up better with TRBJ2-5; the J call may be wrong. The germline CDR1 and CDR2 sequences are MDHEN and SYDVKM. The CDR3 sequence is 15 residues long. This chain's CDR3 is CASSFSRAGRETQYF. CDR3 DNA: TGTGCCAGCAGTTTCTCACGGGCGGGCCGAGAGACCCAGTACTTC.

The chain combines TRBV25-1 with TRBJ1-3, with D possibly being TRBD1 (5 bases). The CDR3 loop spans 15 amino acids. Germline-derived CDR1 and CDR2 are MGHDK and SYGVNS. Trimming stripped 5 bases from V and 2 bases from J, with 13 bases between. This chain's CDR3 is CASSSRPGTGNTIYF. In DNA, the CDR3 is TGTGCCAGCAGTTCGCGGCCAGGGACTGGAAACACCATATATTTT.

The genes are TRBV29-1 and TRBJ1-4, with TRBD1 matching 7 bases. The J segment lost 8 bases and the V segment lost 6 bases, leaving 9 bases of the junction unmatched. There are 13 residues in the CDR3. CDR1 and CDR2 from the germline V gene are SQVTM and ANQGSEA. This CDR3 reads CSVERDRGEKLFF. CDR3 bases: TGCAGCGTGGAACGGGACAGAGGGGAAAAACTGTTTTTT.

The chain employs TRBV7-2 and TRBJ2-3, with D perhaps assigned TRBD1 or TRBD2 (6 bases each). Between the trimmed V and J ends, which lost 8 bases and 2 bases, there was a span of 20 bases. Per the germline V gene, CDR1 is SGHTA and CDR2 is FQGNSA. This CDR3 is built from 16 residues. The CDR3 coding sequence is TGTGCCAGCCTCCCCCCCTGGGGGGCCCACACAGATACGCAGTATTTT. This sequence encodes CASLPPWGAHTDTQYF.

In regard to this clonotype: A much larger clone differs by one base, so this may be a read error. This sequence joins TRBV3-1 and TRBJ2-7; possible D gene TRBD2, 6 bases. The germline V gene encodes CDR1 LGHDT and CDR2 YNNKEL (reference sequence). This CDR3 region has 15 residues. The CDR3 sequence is CASSQEGLAGLEEYF. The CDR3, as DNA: TGTGCCAGCAGCCAGGAAGGATTGGCGGGACTCGAGGAGTACTTC.

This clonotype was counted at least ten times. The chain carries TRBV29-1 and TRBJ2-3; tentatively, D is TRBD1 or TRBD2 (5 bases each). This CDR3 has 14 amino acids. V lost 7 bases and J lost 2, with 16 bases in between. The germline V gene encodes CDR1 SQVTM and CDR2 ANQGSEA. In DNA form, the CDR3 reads TGCAGCGGTAACGAGGGGTTGATCACAGATACGCAGTATTTT. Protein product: CSGNEGLITDTQYF.